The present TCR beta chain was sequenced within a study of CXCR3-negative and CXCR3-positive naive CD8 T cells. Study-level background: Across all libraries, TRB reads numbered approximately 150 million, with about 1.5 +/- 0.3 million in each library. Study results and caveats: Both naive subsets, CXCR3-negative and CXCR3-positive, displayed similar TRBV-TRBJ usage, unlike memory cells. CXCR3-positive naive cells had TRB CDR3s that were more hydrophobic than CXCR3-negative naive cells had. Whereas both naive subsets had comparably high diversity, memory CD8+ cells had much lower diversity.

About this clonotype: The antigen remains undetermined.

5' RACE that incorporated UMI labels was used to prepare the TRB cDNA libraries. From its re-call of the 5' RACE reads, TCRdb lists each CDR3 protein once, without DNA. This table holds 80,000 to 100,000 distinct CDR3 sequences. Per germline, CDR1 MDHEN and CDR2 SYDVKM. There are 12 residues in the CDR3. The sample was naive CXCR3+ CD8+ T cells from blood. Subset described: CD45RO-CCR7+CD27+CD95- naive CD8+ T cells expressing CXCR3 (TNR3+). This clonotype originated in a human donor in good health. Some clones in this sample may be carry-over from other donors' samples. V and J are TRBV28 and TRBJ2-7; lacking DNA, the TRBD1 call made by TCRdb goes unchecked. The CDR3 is CASGGQGYEQYF.